This T cell receptor (beta chain) was captured in a study of shared clonotypes between healthy human individuals. Method: immunoSEQ multiplex PCR; TCRdb's copy keeps in-frame clones and lacks some. The sample lists millions of clones; 90% to 95% were seen once. CD4+ cells underwent separation, giving CD45RA+ naive and CD45RA-negative memory subsets. Input material: naive CD4+ T cells sorted from blood. The subset: CD45RA+ positively selected. The clonotype was recovered from a man younger than 35 in good health.

This chain's CDR3 is CASSPGQGGQPQHF. In DNA, the CDR3 is TGTGCCAGCAGCCCGGGACAGGGGGGACAGCCCCAGCATTTT. The chain joins TRBV14 to TRBJ1-5; TRBD1 matches 11 bases. This CDR3 is 14 amino acids long. The V gene's germline CDR1 is SGHDN and CDR2 FVKESK. V lost 4 bases to trimming and J lost 7 bases; unmatched junction nucleotides: 3. Using reference TRBV14 and TRBJ1-5 for the parts outside the CDR3, the full variable domain is EAGVTQFPSHSVIEKGQTVTLRCDPISGHDNLYWYRRVMGKEIKFLLHFVKESKQDESGMPNNRFLAERTGGTYSTLKVQPAELEDSGVYFCASSPGQGGQPQHFGDGTRLSIL.